A single sample is the source of the 13 T cell receptor beta chains below, sequenced in a study of sequential checkpoint blockade in melanoma. The protocol was immunoSEQ multiplex PCR, while the TCRdb copy is restricted to in-frame clones and leaves out a portion. The sample lists roughly 23,000 clones, 65% to 75% occurring once. Treatment described: randomized to nivolumab then ipilimumab (arm A) or the reverse (arm B). The sequences come from CD8+ T cells sorted from blood (inferred from file names), collected from a patient given nivolumab and ipilimumab in sequence. These receptors all stem from a human donor with melanoma.

This clone appeared a single time. The chain recombines TRBV5-1 with TRBJ2-1; TRBD1 is a possible D gene (5 bases). Germline CDR1 SGHRS, CDR2 YFSETQ. The CDR3 length is 16 residues. V lost 4 bases and J 1 base, leaving 15 bases between the germline ends. This chain's CDR3 is CASSGDQGASYNEQFF. CDR3 sequence (DNA): TGCGCCAGCAGCGGTGACCAGGGTGCTTCCTACAATGAGCAGTTCTTC.

The chain uses TRBV28 and TRBJ1-5; D is uncertain. From germline, CDR1 is MDHEN and CDR2 SYDVKM. The CDR3 runs to 17 residues. Trimming left V 5 bases short and J 1 base short, with 18 bases between. The CDR3 coding sequence is TGTGCCAGCAGTCCCCTAAATGTCGGGGAGAGCAATCAGCCCCAGCATTTT. It encodes CASSPLNVGESNQPQHF.

This CDR3 is CASSYSRGAGRDTQYF. The CDR3 region has the DNA TGTGCCAGCAGTTACTCGCGGGGGGCCGGGCGGGATACGCAGTATTTT. This sequence joins TRBV6-5 and TRBJ2-3; 8 bases match TRBD2. From germline, CDR1 is MNHEY and CDR2 SVGAGI. Unmatched junction bases numbered 8, after V lost 0 bases and J lost 6 bases. CDR3 size: 16 residues.

This chain uses TRBV11-2 with TRBJ1-5; tentatively, D is TRBD1 (5 bases). V was pared by 1 base and J by 3 bases, with 16 bases between. The length of the CDR3 is 17 residues. Germline loops: CDR1 SGHAT, CDR2 FQNNGV. In DNA, the CDR3 is TGTGCCAGCAGCTTAGGGGCTGCAGGGCAGCACAATCAGCCCCAGCATTTT. Its protein is CASSLGAAGQHNQPQHF.

V usage is TRBV7-9 and J usage is TRBJ2-5, with 7 bases identical to TRBD1. The DNA end favors TRBJ2-7, so the J call may be wrong. The length of the CDR3 is 14 residues. Looked up from germline, CDR1 is SEHNR and CDR2 is FQNEAQ (reference sequence). The CDR3 protein is CASSQGQVNYEQYF. Written as DNA, the CDR3 is TGTGCCAGCAGCCAAGGACAGGTCAACTACGAGCAGTACTTC.

J is TRBJ1-2 and V is TRBV7-4, with TRBD1 matching over 7 bases. V lost 2 bases to trimming and J lost 4 bases; unmatched junction nucleotides: 10. The CDR3 spans 16 residues. Looked up from germline, CDR1 is SGHVT and CDR2 is SQSDAQ. The CDR3 sequence is CASSLLRQGRAYGYTF. CDR3 in DNA: TGTGCCAGCAGCTTACTCCGACAGGGTAGGGCCTATGGCTACACCTTC.

The chain has TRBV5-8 and TRBJ1-1, with D possibly TRBD1 on 6 matching bases. Per germline, CDR1 SGHTS and CDR2 YDEGEE. V was trimmed by 2 bases and J by 8 bases, leaving 10 bases between them. This CDR3 is built from 12 residues. In DNA form, the CDR3 reads TGTGCCAGCAGCTTATACAGGGTGGAAGCTTTCTTT. Residues: CASSLYRVEAFF.

For the CDR3, the DNA is TGTGCCAGCAGCGTTTCCGGCAGCGGGGGGGCGGCAGATACGCAGTATTTT. This encodes CASSVSGSGGAADTQYF. V and J are TRBV9 and TRBJ2-3; 10 bases fit TRBD2. Unmatched junction bases numbered 10, after V lost 2 bases and J lost 4 bases. Germline V gives CDR1 SGDLS, CDR2 YYNGEE. This CDR3 is built from 17 residues.

This chain links TRBV19 with TRBJ2-2; D is unresolved. Germline CDR1 LNHDA, CDR2 SQIVND (reference sequence). V was shortened by 2 bases and J by 3 bases, with 4 bases between the two germline ends. This CDR3 region has 13 residues. The CDR3 is CASSILDTGELFF. The DNA for the CDR3 is TGTGCCAGTAGTATACTTGACACCGGGGAGCTGTTTTTT.

As for this clone: The same CDR3 also results from other DNA sequences found in this sample. This chain uses TRBV7-8 with TRBJ2-7; no reliable D call. The V gene lost 1 base and the J gene lost 2 bases, with 6 bases spanning the gap. The CDR3 extends over 13 amino acids. The germline V gene has CDR1 SGHVS and CDR2 FQNEAQ. The CDR3 here is CASSLDSAYEQYF. The CDR3 nucleotides read TGTGCCAGCAGCTTAGATTCCGCCTACGAGCAGTACTTC. Full variable domain (outside the CDR3, taken from reference TRBV7-8 and TRBJ2-7): GAGVSQSPRYKVAKRGQDVALRCDPISGHVSLFWYQQALGQGPEFLTYFQNEAQLDKSGLPSDRFFAERPEGSVSTLKIQRTQQEDSAVYLCASSLDSAYEQYFGPGTRLTVT.

This clone occurred once. The chain uses TRBV5-4 and TRBJ2-1, with D unclear. Trimming stripped 4 bases from V and 4 bases from J, with 9 bases between. CDR3 size: 13 residues. Germline lookup yields CDR1 SGHNT and CDR2 YYREEE (reference sequence). The CDR3 DNA is TGTGCCAGCAGCCTCGACTCGTACAATGAGCAGTTCTTC. Its protein product is CASSLDSYNEQFF. The full variable domain, with the rest looked up from reference TRBV5-4 and TRBJ2-1, is ETGVTQSPTHLIKTRGQQVTLRCSSQSGHNTVSWYQQALGQGPQFIFQYYREEENGRGNFPPRFSGLQFPNYSSELNVNALELDDSALYLCASSLDSYNEQFFGPGTRLTVL.

The CDR3 DNA is TGTGCCAGCAGCCGAGGGACTAGCGGGGAAGCCGGGGAGCTGTTTTTT. Encoded protein: CASSRGTSGEAGELFF. The V call is TRBV7-9, the J call TRBJ2-2; 13 positions match TRBD2. The CDR3 length is 16 residues. Germline-derived CDR1 and CDR2 are SEHNR and FQNEAQ (reference sequence). V was clipped by 5 bases and J by 6 bases; unmatched bases: 6.

The chain has TRBV7-9 and TRBJ2-1; no definite D call. Trimming left V 1 base short and J 6 bases short, with 13 bases between. There are 15 residues in the CDR3. Germline-derived CDR1 and CDR2 are SEHNR and FQNEAQ (reference sequence). The CDR3 nucleotides read TGTGCCAGCAGCTTAGGCGCGCCGAGTGCCAATGAGCAGTTCTTC. Protein: CASSLGAPSANEQFF.